This T cell receptor beta chain was profiled in a study of blood T cell repertoires in COVID-19. The repertoire was sequenced with immunoSEQ multiplex PCR; TCRdb's copy has only in-frame clones and lacks some. The data contain about 160,000 clones, 84% of them singletons. In germline, CDR1 is SGHAT, CDR2 FQNNGV. The CDR3 runs 15 residues. Between the trimmed V and J ends, which lost 2 bases and 3 bases, there was a span of 13 bases. This chain uses TRBV11-2 with TRBJ2-5; D possibly corresponds to TRBD1 (6 bases). The source of this sequence is a man aged 40-55 years who had recovered from COVID-19. The sample comprised peripheral blood. The CDR3 DNA reads TGTGCCAGCAGCTTAACAGGGCTGGGGGAAGAGACCCAGTACTTC. Translation: CASSLTGLGEETQYF.